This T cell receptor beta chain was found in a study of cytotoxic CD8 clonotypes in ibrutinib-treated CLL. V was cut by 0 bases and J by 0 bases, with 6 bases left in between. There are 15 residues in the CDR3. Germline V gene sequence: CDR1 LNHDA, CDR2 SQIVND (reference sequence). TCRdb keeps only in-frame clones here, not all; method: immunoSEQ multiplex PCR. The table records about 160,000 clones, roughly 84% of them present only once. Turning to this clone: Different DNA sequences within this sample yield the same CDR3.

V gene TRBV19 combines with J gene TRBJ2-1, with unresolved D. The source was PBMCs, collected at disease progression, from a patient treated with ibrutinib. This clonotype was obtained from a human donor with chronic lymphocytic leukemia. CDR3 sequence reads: CASSIDRSSYNEQFF. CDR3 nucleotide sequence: TGTGCCAGTAGTATAGATCGGAGCTCCTACAATGAGCAGTTCTTC. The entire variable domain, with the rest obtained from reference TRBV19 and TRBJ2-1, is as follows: DGGITQSPKYLFRKEGQNVTLSCEQNLNHDAMYWYRQDPGQGLRLIYYSQIVNDFQKGDIAEGYSVSREKKESFPLTVTSAQKNPTAFYLCASSIDRSSYNEQFFGPGTRLTVL.